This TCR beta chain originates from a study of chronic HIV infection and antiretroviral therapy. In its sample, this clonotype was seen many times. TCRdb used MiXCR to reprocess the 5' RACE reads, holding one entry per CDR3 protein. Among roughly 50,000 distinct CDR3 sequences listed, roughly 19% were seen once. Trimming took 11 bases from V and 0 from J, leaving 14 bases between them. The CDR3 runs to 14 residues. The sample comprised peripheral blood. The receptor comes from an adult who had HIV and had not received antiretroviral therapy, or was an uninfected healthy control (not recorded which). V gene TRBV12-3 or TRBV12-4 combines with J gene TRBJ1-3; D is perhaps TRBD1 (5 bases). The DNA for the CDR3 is TGTGCCGTCACAGGTGCAAGCTCTGGAAACACCATATATTTT. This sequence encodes CAVTGASSGNTIYF.